The 26 T cell receptor beta chains below all came from one sample that was sequenced in a study of T cells in pancreatic ductal adenocarcinoma. Some clones are missing from TCRdb's copy, which holds only in-frame ones; the method was immunoSEQ multiplex PCR. In the table there are 10,000 to 15,000 clones, roughly 89% of which are singletons. Selected pancreatic ductal adenocarcinoma patients had undergone surgery without neoadjuvant therapy. The sample consisted of PBMCs. Every receptor here comes from a human donor with pancreatic ductal adenocarcinoma.

The rearrangement links TRBV21-1 to TRBJ1-2; TRBD1, the table's D call, lacks a check against the DNA. TRBV21-1 is termed a pseudogene. The CDR3 runs 15 residues. CDR3 region: CASSPQGTGGNGYTF. The CDR3 nucleotides read TGTGCCAGCAGCCCCCAAGGGACAGGGGGCAATGGCTACACCTTC.

This clone appeared a single time. The V gene is TRBV10-2, the J gene TRBJ1-4, with D unclear. The germline CDR1 and CDR2 sequences are WSHSY and SAAADI. This CDR3 has 14 residues. Between the trimmed V and J ends, which lost 3 bases and 8 bases, there was a span of 13 bases. The CDR3 reads CASSEDPMGEKLFF. CDR3 nucleotides: TGCGCCAGCAGTGAAGACCCTATGGGGGAAAAACTGTTTTTT.

The gene calls are TRBV7-2 and TRBJ2-7, with no clear D. The ends were cut back, 3 bases at V and 6 bases at J, with 12 bases in the middle. CDR3 length: 13 residues. Germline lookup yields CDR1 SGHTA and CDR2 FQGNSA. The CDR3 is CASSFPGPIEQYF. For the CDR3, the DNA is TGTGCCAGCAGCTTCCCGGGCCCCATCGAGCAGTACTTC.

This chain joins TRBV6-6 and TRBJ1-1; TRBD1 agrees at 7 bases. The CDR3 spans 15 residues. Germline V gene data show CDR1 as MNHNY and CDR2 as SVGAGI (reference sequence). V gave up 7 bases and J gave up 1 base; unmatched junction bases: 9. The DNA for the CDR3 is TGTGCCAGCACCGACACAGGGGAGGCGAACACTGAAGCTTTCTTT. It translates to CASTDTGEANTEAFF.

The chain links TRBV7-9 to TRBJ1-1; D is unresolved. The CDR3 is 12 residues long. With 3 bases removed from V and 1 base from J, the gap between germline ends came to 3 bases. Germline values: CDR1 SEHNR, CDR2 FQNEAQ (reference sequence). CDR3 DNA sequence: TGTGCCAGCAGCTTGCAGAACACTGAAGCTTTCTTT. Its translation is CASSLQNTEAFF.

CDR3 protein: CASSFGQNTGELFF. The CDR3 DNA is TGCGCCAGCAGCTTCGGTCAGAACACCGGGGAGCTGTTTTTT. V and J are TRBV5-1 and TRBJ2-2; D is unclear. This CDR3 is 14 amino acids long. Germline V gene data show CDR1 as SGHRS and CDR2 as YFSETQ. V was trimmed by 2 bases and J by 1 base, leaving 6 bases between them.

This rearrangement joins TRBV5-1 to TRBJ2-3; D is possibly TRBD1 or TRBD2 (7 bases each). The CDR3 runs 17 residues. Looked up from germline, CDR1 is SGHRS and CDR2 is YFSETQ. Trimming removed 0 bases at V and 2 bases at J, with 16 bases between. This chain's CDR3 is CASSLAIGRGHTDTQYF. As DNA, the CDR3 is TGCGCCAGCAGCTTGGCTATAGGGAGGGGGCACACAGATACGCAGTATTTT.

The chain joins TRBV6-5 to TRBJ2-2; D gene unclear. Germline-derived CDR1 and CDR2 are MNHEY and SVGAGI. CDR3 length equals 15 residues. Trimming took off 2 bases at V and 6 bases at J, with 13 bases between the two ends. The CDR3 spells CASSYQVVPPGELFF. CDR3 in DNA: TGTGCCAGCAGTTACCAGGTCGTCCCCCCCGGGGAGCTGTTTTTT.

The rearrangement uses TRBV6-1 and TRBJ2-5; 8 positions agree with TRBD2. Trimming removed 3 bases from V and 4 bases from J; junction bases left unmatched: 4. Germline-derived CDR1 and CDR2 are MNHNS and SASEGT. There are 14 residues in the CDR3. CDR3 residues: CASSDFSGVETQYF. CDR3 in DNA: TGTGCCAGCAGTGACTTTAGCGGGGTAGAGACCCAGTACTTC.

The chain carries TRBV6-1 and TRBJ2-1; 15 bases line up with TRBD2. J was trimmed by 8 bases and V by 4 bases; bases with no gene match: 15. CDR3 length: 19 amino acids. CDR1 MNHNS and CDR2 SASEGT come from the germline V gene. The DNA for the CDR3 is TGTGCCAGCAGTGCCCTCGGACTAGCGGGGGGGCTTATATTCTATGAGCAGTTCTTC. Translated: CASSALGLAGGLIFYEQFF.

This rearrangement joins TRBV5-8 to TRBJ1-2, with TRBD1 matching over 7 bases. The CDR3 is 14 residues long. V lost 2 bases, J lost 8 bases, and 9 bases stayed unmatched. The germline V gene has CDR1 SGHTS and CDR2 YDEGEE. As DNA, the CDR3 is TGTGCCAGCAGCTTCGGCCCGACAGGGAACGGCTACACCTTC. The encoded protein is CASSFGPTGNGYTF.

V and J are TRBV9 and TRBJ2-1; TRBD2 matches at 14 bases. V trimming: 4 bases; J trimming: 4 bases; junction bases outside the gene matches: 7. CDR1 and CDR2 from the germline V gene are SGDLS and YYNGEE. CDR3 length: 17 residues. CDR3 nucleotide sequence: TGTGCCAGCAGCCCCCAGGGACTAGCGGGGGAGTACAATGAGCAGTTCTTC. As protein: CASSPQGLAGEYNEQFF. The entire variable domain, with the rest obtained from reference TRBV9 and TRBJ2-1, is as follows: DSGVTQTPKHLITATGQRVTLRCSPRSGDLSVYWYQQSLDQGLQFLIQYYNGEERAKGNILERFSAQQFPDLHSELNLSSLELGDSALYFCASSPQGLAGEYNEQFFGPGTRLTVL.

This rearrangement joins TRBV10-3 to TRBJ2-5; no definite D call. V gave up 8 bases and J gave up 2 bases, with 3 bases separating them. The CDR3 is made up of 10 amino acids. CDR1 and CDR2 (germline): ENHRY, SYGVKD. CDR3 loop: CAIGQETQYF. CDR3 coding DNA: TGTGCCATCGGTCAAGAGACCCAGTACTTC.

The V gene is TRBV7-9, the J gene TRBJ2-5, with TRBD2 matching over 10 bases. Unmatched junction bases numbered 6, after V lost 5 bases and J lost 0 bases. The germline V gene encodes CDR1 SEHNR and CDR2 FQNEAQ (reference sequence). The CDR3 is made up of 16 amino acids. The CDR3 region is CASSRRTSGNQETQYF. The CDR3 nucleotides read TGTGCCAGCAGCCGGCGGACTAGCGGAAACCAAGAGACCCAGTACTTC.

A few counts support this clone. The V and J genes are TRBV19 and TRBJ1-5; D unresolved. Germline V gives CDR1 LNHDA, CDR2 SQIVND (reference sequence). CDR3 length: 12 residues. Trimming shortened V by 1 base and J by 7 bases, and 5 bases separated the two germline ends. CDR3 sequence: CASSIGAQPQHF. The DNA of the CDR3 is TGTGCCAGTAGTATAGGTGCCCAGCCCCAGCATTTT.

The chain joins TRBV6-6 to TRBJ2-5, with D possibly being TRBD1 (5 bases). The length of the CDR3 is 15 residues. Trimming pared 0 bases from V and 3 bases from J, leaving 11 bases between. Germline assignment: CDR1 MNHNY and CDR2 SVGAGI (reference sequence). CDR3 sequence: CASSYSISREETQYF. For the CDR3, the DNA is TGTGCCAGCAGTTACTCGATAAGCAGGGAAGAGACCCAGTACTTC.

This clone appeared once. The chain recombines TRBV5-1 with TRBJ2-3, with 9 bases lining up with TRBD2. V was pared by 4 bases and J by 4 bases, with 13 bases of the junction left unmatched. The CDR3 consists of 17 residues. Germline loops: CDR1 SGHRS, CDR2 YFSETQ. Here the CDR3 reads CASSNHAFSGGPDTQYF. As DNA, the CDR3 is TGCGCCAGCAGCAACCACGCTTTTAGCGGGGGCCCAGATACGCAGTATTTT.

The V gene is TRBV2, the J gene TRBJ2-1, with 8 bases fitting TRBD2. The germline gives CDR1 SNHLY, CDR2 FYNNEI. The V gene end was trimmed by 1 base and the J gene end by 0 bases; junction bases not matched to a gene: 5. This CDR3 is built from 17 residues. In nucleotides, the CDR3 is TGTGCCAGCAGTGAAGGTCGGGGGGGAAGCTCCTACAATGAGCAGTTCTTC. This gives the protein CASSEGRGGSSYNEQFF.

Here the CDR3 DNA reads TGTGCCAGCAGCAGGGGGAATGAGCAGTTCTTC. As protein: CASSRGNEQFF. V is TRBV5-4 and J is TRBJ2-1; a possible D gene is TRBD1 (6 bases). V lost 4 bases, J lost 7 bases, and 6 bases lay in between. CDR1 and CDR2 from the germline V gene are SGHNT and YYREEE (reference sequence). There are 11 residues in the CDR3. The full variable domain, with the rest looked up from reference TRBV5-4 and TRBJ2-1, is ETGVTQSPTHLIKTRGQQVTLRCSSQSGHNTVSWYQQALGQGPQFIFQYYREEENGRGNFPPRFSGLQFPNYSSELNVNALELDDSALYLCASSRGNEQFFGPGTRLTVL.

The chain links TRBV5-6 to TRBJ1-3, with 8 bases aligning to TRBD1. This CDR3 has 18 amino acids. The germline CDR1 and CDR2 sequences are SGHDT and YYEEEE. Losses at the gene ends were 4 bases for V and 1 base for J; bases not matched to a gene: 13. In DNA form, the CDR3 reads TGTGCCAGCAGCAAAGGAGACAGGGGACGCACGTCTGGAAACACCATATATTTT. Protein sequence: CASSKGDRGRTSGNTIYF.

CDR3 nucleotides: TGTGCCAGCGTCGGAGGGCGCGACGGGGAGCTGTTTTTT. Protein product: CASVGGRDGELFF. The V call is TRBV6-6, the J call TRBJ2-2, with D tentatively TRBD2 (6 bases). Trimming removed 8 bases at V and 7 bases at J, with 14 bases between. Germline V CDR1 and CDR2: MNHNY, SVGAGI (reference sequence). The CDR3 sequence is 13 residues long.

The rearrangement uses TRBV4-1 and TRBJ2-2, with TRBD2 identical over 15 bases. Per germline, CDR1 MGHRA and CDR2 YSYEKL. The length of the CDR3 is 17 residues. V dropped 4 bases and J dropped 5; count of bases not matched to a gene: 5. This CDR3 reads CASSPVGLAGGTGELFF. The DNA for the CDR3 is TGCGCCAGCAGCCCAGTAGGACTAGCGGGAGGGACCGGGGAGCTGTTTTTT.

The chain couples TRBV19 to TRBJ2-5; D uncertain. Trimming removed 7 bases from V and 4 bases from J, with 16 bases in between. Germline V gene data show CDR1 as LNHDA and CDR2 as SQIVND (reference sequence). The CDR3 is made up of 14 amino acids. The CDR3 DNA follows: TGTGCCAGTAAGGCGATGGTTGGGCCAGAGACCCAGTACTTC. This codes for CASKAMVGPETQYF.

This clone is categorized as large. V and J are TRBV18 and TRBJ2-2; 9 positions match TRBD1. This CDR3 has 15 amino acids. Germline lookup yields CDR1 KGHSH and CDR2 LQKENI. Trimming at V came to 6 bases and at J to 5 bases, leaving 7 bases not matched to a gene. Written as DNA, the CDR3 is TGTGCCAGCTCTGGGACAGGGAGAAAAACCGGGGAGCTGTTTTTT. Translation: CASSGTGRKTGELFF. Together with reference TRBV18 and TRBJ2-2, the CDR3 gives the full variable domain: NAGVMQNPRHLVRRRGQEARLRCSPMKGHSHVYWYRQLPEEGLKFMVYLQKENIIDESGMPKERFSAEFPKEGPSILRIQQVVRGDSAAYFCASSGTGRKTGELFFGEGSRLTVL.

V gene TRBV2 combines with J gene TRBJ1-1; D unresolved. The CDR3 has 13 residues. The germline V gene has CDR1 SNHLY and CDR2 FYNNEI. The ends were cut back, 7 bases at V and 13 bases at J, with 22 bases in the middle. The CDR3 sequence is CASISEAPTSDFF. The CDR3 nucleotides are TGTGCCAGCATAAGTGAGGCACCTACGAGTGATTTCTTT.

This rearrangement joins TRBV29-1 to TRBJ1-4; no definite D call. Trimming stripped 3 bases from V and 7 bases from J, with 9 bases between. From germline, CDR1 is SQVTM and CDR2 ANQGSEA. CDR3 length equals 12 residues. CDR3 nucleotides: TGCAGCGTTGAGTGGCAGGCTGAAAAACTGTTTTTT. Amino acid sequence: CSVEWQAEKLFF.